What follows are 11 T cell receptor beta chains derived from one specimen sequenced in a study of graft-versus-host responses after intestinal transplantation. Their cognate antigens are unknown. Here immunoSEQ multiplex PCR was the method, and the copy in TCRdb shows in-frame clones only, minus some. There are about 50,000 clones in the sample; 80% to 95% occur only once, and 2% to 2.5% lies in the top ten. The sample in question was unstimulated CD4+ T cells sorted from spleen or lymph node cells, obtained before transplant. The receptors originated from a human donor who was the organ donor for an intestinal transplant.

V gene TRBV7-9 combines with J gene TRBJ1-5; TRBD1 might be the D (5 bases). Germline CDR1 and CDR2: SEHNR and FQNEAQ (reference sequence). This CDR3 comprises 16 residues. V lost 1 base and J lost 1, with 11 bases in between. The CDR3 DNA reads TGTGCCAGCAGCTTAGGGGACGGGGGGAGCAATCAGCCCCAGCATTTT. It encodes CASSLGDGGSNQPQHF.

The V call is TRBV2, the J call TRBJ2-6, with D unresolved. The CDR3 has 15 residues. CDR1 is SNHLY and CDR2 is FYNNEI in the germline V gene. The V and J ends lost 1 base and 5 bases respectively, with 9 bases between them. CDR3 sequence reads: CASSEGKLWANVLTF. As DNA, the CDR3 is TGTGCCAGCAGTGAAGGCAAGCTCTGGGCCAACGTCCTGACTTTC.

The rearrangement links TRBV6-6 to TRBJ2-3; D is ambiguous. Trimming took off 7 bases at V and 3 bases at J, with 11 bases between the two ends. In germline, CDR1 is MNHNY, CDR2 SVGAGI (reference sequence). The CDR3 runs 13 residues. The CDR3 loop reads CASTPDGTDTQYF. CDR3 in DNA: TGTGCCAGCACCCCTGATGGAACAGATACGCAGTATTTT.

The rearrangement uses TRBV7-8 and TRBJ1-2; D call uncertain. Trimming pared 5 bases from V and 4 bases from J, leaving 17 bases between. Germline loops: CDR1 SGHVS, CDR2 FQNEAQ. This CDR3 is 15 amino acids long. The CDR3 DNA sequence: TGTGCCAGCAGCCAGTGGACGGATCTCGCCTATGGCTACACCTTC. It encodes CASSQWTDLAYGYTF. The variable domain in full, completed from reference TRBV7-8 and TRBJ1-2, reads GAGVSQSPRYKVAKRGQDVALRCDPISGHVSLFWYQQALGQGPEFLTYFQNEAQLDKSGLPSDRFFAERPEGSVSTLKIQRTQQEDSAVYLCASSQWTDLAYGYTFGSGTRLTVV.

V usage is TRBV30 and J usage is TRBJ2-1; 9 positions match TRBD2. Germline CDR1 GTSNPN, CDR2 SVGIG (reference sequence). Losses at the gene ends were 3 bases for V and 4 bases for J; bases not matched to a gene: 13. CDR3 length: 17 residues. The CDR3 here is CAWSDWGLARLYNEQFF. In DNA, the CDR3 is TGTGCCTGGAGCGACTGGGGACTAGCTCGGCTTTACAATGAGCAGTTCTTC.

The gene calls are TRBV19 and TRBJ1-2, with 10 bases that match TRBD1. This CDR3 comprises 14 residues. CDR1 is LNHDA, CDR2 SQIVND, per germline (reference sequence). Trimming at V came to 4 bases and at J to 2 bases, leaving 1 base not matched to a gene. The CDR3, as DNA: TGTGCCAGTAGTAGGACAGGGGGGAACTATGGCTACACCTTC. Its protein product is CASSRTGGNYGYTF.

CDR3 bases: TGCGCCAGCAGCCAATCAGGGGCGGGGTTGGGGACCCAGTACTTC. Translation: CASSQSGAGLGTQYF. The chain uses TRBV4-3 and TRBJ2-5, with D possibly being TRBD1 or TRBD2 (6 bases each). V was shortened by 2 bases and J by 7 bases, with 17 bases between the two germline ends. This CDR3 region has 15 residues. Germline V gene data show CDR1 as LGHNA and CDR2 as YSLEER.

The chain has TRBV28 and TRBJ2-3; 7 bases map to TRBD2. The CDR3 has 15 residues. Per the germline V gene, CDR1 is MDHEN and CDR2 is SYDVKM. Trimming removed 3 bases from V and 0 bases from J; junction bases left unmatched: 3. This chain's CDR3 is CASSLGGRSTDTQYF. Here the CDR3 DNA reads TGTGCCAGCAGTTTGGGCGGGAGAAGCACAGATACGCAGTATTTT. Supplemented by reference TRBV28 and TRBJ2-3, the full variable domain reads DVKVTQSSRYLVKRTGEKVFLECVQDMDHENMFWYRQDPGLGLRLIYFSYDVKMKEKGDIPEGYSVSREKKERFSLILESASTNQTSMYLCASSLGGRSTDTQYFGPGTRLTVL.

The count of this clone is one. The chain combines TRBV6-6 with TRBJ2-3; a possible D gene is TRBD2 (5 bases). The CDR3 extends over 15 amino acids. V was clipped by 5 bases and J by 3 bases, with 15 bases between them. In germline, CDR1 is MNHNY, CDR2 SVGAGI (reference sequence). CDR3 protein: CASSHRTFRTDTQYF. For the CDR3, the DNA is TGTGCCAGCAGTCACCGGACTTTTCGAACAGATACGCAGTATTTT.

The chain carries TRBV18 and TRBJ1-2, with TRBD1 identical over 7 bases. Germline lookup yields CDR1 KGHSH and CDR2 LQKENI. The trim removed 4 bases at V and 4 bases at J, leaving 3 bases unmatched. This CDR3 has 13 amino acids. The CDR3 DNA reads TGTGCCAGCTCACGAGGACAGGTCTATGGCTACACCTTC. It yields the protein CASSRGQVYGYTF.

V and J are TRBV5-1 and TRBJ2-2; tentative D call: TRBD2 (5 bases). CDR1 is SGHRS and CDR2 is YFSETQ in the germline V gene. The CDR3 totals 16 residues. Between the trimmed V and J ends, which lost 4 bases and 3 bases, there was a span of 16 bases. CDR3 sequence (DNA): TGCGCCAGCAGCCCTCCGGGGTCGGTAGACACCGGGGAGCTGTTTTTT. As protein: CASSPPGSVDTGELFF.